A selection of T cell receptor beta chains follows, all from one sample in a study of T-cell memory formation after mild COVID-19. TCRdb used MiXCR to reprocess the 5' RACE reads, holding one entry per CDR3 protein. The repertoire holds 220,000 or so distinct CDR3 sequences, just over 9.5% seen once, with 3.5% in the top ten. Sequencing was carried out using PBMCs or a T cell subset sorted from them (not recorded which). These receptors were collected from a man between 18 and 35 years old who had mild COVID-19 (a few samples of this study predate the infection). Cell type and time point are not known. Both conserved end residues are part of each CDR3. The D gene is left open where the match is weak. Where a row states a size, it is once, few, many or the class of an expanded clone; other rows omit it.

J	V	D	size	DNA	CDR3
TRBJ1-2	TRBV7-2	NA	NA	TGTGCCAGCAGCCTGACGACAGCTAACTATGGCTACACCTTC	CASSLTTANYGYTF
TRBJ2-1	TRBV9	NA	NA	TGTGCCAGCAGCGTAACGCCGGAACTTTACAATGAGCAGTTCTTC	CASSVTPELYNEQFF
TRBJ2-5	TRBV6-2/TRBV6-3	NA	NA	TGTGCCAGCAGTGACCGTAGGGAGTTTATAGAGACCCAGTACTTC	CASSDRREFIETQYF
TRBJ2-1	TRBV5-1	NA	NA	TGCGCCAGCAGACTCTCAGGGACCCCCTACAATGAGCAGTTCTTC	CASRLSGTPYNEQFF
TRBJ2-1	TRBV3-1	NA	few	TGTGCCAGCAGCAGGGCGGGGGCGGAAGAGCAGTTCTTC	CASSRAGAEEQFF
TRBJ1-6	TRBV6-2/TRBV6-3	NA	many	TGTGCCAGCAGACCGGACATGCGTCTGACCCTCCACTTT	CASRPDMRLTLHF
TRBJ2-2	TRBV9	NA	NA	TGTGCCAGCAGCGTAGTGATGAACACCGGGGAGCTGTTTTTT	CASSVVMNTGELFF
TRBJ1-1	TRBV12-3/TRBV12-4	NA	few	TGTGCCAGCAGTTTCTCGGAATTCGGACAGACGGCTTTCTTT	CASSFSEFGQTAFF
TRBJ2-4	TRBV4-2	TRBD1	many	TGTGCCAGCAGCCGGCGGGACAGGGGATATGAAAACATTCAGTACTTC	CASSRRDRGYENIQYF
TRBJ1-4	TRBV2	NA	NA	TGTGCCAGCGTCGGTTATAATGAAAAACTGTTTTTT	CASVGYNEKLFF
TRBJ2-2	TRBV3-1	NA	NA	TGTGCCAGCAGCCGGCCCGGGGAGCTGTTTTTT	CASSRPGELFF
TRBJ1-4	TRBV27	NA	NA	TGTGCCAGCGGACGATGGCAGGATAATGAAAAACTGTTTTTT	CASGRWQDNEKLFF
TRBJ2-7	TRBV12-3/TRBV12-4	NA	many	TGTGCCAGCAGTTTGGGGCAACTAGGCTACGAGCAGTACTTC	CASSLGQLGYEQYF
TRBJ1-6	TRBV5-1	NA	NA	TGCGCCAGCAGCTTCAGCCCCTTAGGAAAACCGAATTCACCCCTCCACTTT	CASSFSPLGKPNSPLHF
TRBJ2-3	TRBV5-1	NA	many	TGCGCCAGCAGCGCCGGGACCGCTAGCACAGATACGCAGTATTTT	CASSAGTASTDTQYF
TRBJ2-7	TRBV28	NA	few	TGTGCCAGCAGTTTTGGCGGGGGCGCGAACTACGAGCAGTACTTC	CASSFGGGANYEQYF
TRBJ2-1	TRBV6-2/TRBV6-3	NA	NA	TGTGCCAGCAGTTACCTGGGGAGCTCCTACAATGAGCAGTTCTTC	CASSYLGSSYNEQFF
TRBJ1-5	TRBV12-3/TRBV12-4	NA	NA	TGTGCCAGCAGTTTGAGGCAATCAGCCCAGCATTTT	CASSLRQSAQHF
TRBJ2-2	TRBV7-9	NA	NA	TGTGCCAGCGGAAGACAGGGAGGCGGGGAGCTGTTTTTT	CASGRQGGGELFF
TRBJ2-3	TRBV11-2	NA	NA	TGTGCCAGCAGTGTGTGGGTAGCGAGCACAGATACGCAGTATTTT	CASSVWVASTDTQYF
TRBJ2-1	TRBV5-1	NA	NA	TGCGCCAGCAGCTTTCCGACACAGTATGATGAGCAGTTCTTC	CASSFPTQYDEQFF
TRBJ2-1	TRBV6-5	NA	NA	TGTGCCAGCAACAGAGCTCAGGGGGGCTCCTACAATGAGCAGTTCTTC	CASNRAQGGSYNEQFF
TRBJ2-1	TRBV18	NA	NA	TGTGCCAGCTCACCAGATATCGATGAGCAGTTCTTC	CASSPDIDEQFF
TRBJ2-1	TRBV15	NA	NA	TGTGCCACCAGCAGATTGGGGGGCGAATTGGGTGAGCAGTTCTTC	CATSRLGGELGEQFF
TRBJ1-6	TRBV5-4	TRBD1	NA	TGTGCCAGCAGCTTGAATAGGGGGACAGGGATGACACCCCTCCACTTT	CASSLNRGTGMTPLHF
TRBJ1-4	TRBV20-1	NA	few	TGCAGTGCTAGGGAGGCGGCTAATGAAAAACTGTTTTTT	CSAREAANEKLFF
TRBJ2-7	TRBV4-2	TRBD2	many	TGTGCCAGCAGCCAAGATTCCGGCGGGGGAAATTCCTACGAGCAGTACTTC	CASSQDSGGGNSYEQYF
TRBJ1-4	TRBV14	NA	NA	TGTGCCAGCAGCCATCAACCAAGAGAAAAACTGTTTTTT	CASSHQPREKLFF
TRBJ1-1	TRBV6-5	NA	few	TGTGCCAGCAGTTACTCAAGCGCAGGGGACACTGAAGCTTTCTTT	CASSYSSAGDTEAFF
TRBJ2-7	TRBV18	NA	once	TGTGCCAGCTCACCCTCGCCTCCGGGCCTCGACTACTACGAGCAGTACTTC	CASSPSPPGLDYYEQYF
TRBJ2-3	TRBV7-2	TRBD2	NA	TGTGCCAGCAGCTTAGGACTAGCGGGGGCCGCAGATACGCAGTATTTT	CASSLGLAGAADTQYF
TRBJ2-7	TRBV5-1	NA	few	TGCGCCAGCAGCTTCTTTACACCAGGGACCTCCTACGAGCAGTACTTC	CASSFFTPGTSYEQYF
TRBJ1-6	TRBV6-5	TRBD1	few	TGTGCCAGCAGTTACTCGAACGGCCGGGACAGGTTCTTT	CASSYSNGRDRFF
TRBJ2-1	TRBV4-2	TRBD2	NA	TGTGCCAGCAGCTATAGCGGGGGGAGAGAGCAGTTCTTC	CASSYSGGREQFF
TRBJ2-7	TRBV18	NA	few	TGTGCCAGCTCACCGGGCCTTGGGAACGAGCAGTACTTC	CASSPGLGNEQYF
TRBJ2-5	TRBV7-2	NA	NA	TGTGCCAGCAGCCCGACCGCGTGGGGAGAGACCCAGTACTTC	CASSPTAWGETQYF
TRBJ2-7	TRBV2	NA	many	TGTGCCAGCAGCCAAGACATCTACGAGCAGTACTTC	CASSQDIYEQYF
TRBJ2-1	TRBV4-2	TRBD1	NA	TGTGCCAGCAGCCAACCGGGACAGGGTACCTACAATGAGCAGTTCTTC	CASSQPGQGTYNEQFF
TRBJ2-3	TRBV7-9	NA	few	TGTGCCAGCAGCTTTTTTGGGTTCACAGATACGCAGTATTTT	CASSFFGFTDTQYF
TRBJ2-5	TRBV15	NA	NA	TGTGCCACCAGCAGAGAGGGTAACCAAGAGACCCAGTACTTC	CATSREGNQETQYF
TRBJ1-5	TRBV6-2/TRBV6-3	NA	few	TGTGCCAGCAGCCCGAGAGAACAGCCCCAGCATTTT	CASSPREQPQHF
TRBJ2-7	TRBV7-3	NA	few	TGTGCCAGCAGCTTAACACCAGATTACGAGCAGTACTTC	CASSLTPDYEQYF
TRBJ2-5	TRBV20-1	NA	NA	TGCAGTGCTAGACGTTTTGGGGACACAGTCCAAGAGACCCAGTACTTC	CSARRFGDTVQETQYF
TRBJ2-2	TRBV28	NA	few	TGTGCCAGCAGTTTTCGGGCCAGAGGCACCGGGGAGCTGTTTTTT	CASSFRARGTGELFF
TRBJ1-1	TRBV5-1	NA	NA	TGCGCCAGCAGCGGTGGGTCGGGAAACACTGAAGCTTTCTTT	CASSGGSGNTEAFF
TRBJ2-5	TRBV4-3	NA	once	TGCGCCAGCAGCCAATATGGGCAGGTCCAAGAGACCCAGTACTTC	CASSQYGQVQETQYF
TRBJ1-5	TRBV12-3/TRBV12-4	NA	NA	TGTGCCAGCAGTTACAGGAATCAGCCCCAGCATTTT	CASSYRNQPQHF
TRBJ1-1	TRBV4-1	NA	NA	TGCGCCAGCAGCCAAGAGGGTAGCAGCGCTGAAGCTTTCTTT	CASSQEGSSAEAFF